The rows below give T cell receptor beta chains drawn from one sample of a study of T cell changes during pregnancy in multiple sclerosis. Clones were read by immunoSEQ multiplex PCR, and TCRdb kept only the in-frame ones, dropping some. There are tens of thousands of clones in the sample; roughly 92% occur only once, and approximately 0.85% lies in the top ten. Sequencing was performed on peripheral blood, taken in the first trimester of pregnancy. These TCRs come from a female donor with multiple sclerosis, enrolled in a pregnancy study. Each CDR3 is given with its conserved first and last residue. The order of the fields is clone size, J gene, D gene, V gene, CDR3 protein, CDR3 DNA. The D gene is left open where the match is weak. Size is omitted from some rows. Given values are once, few, many or a class for expanded clones.

clone_size: -
j_call: TRBJ2-7
d_call: TRBD1
v_call: TRBV2
cdr3_aa: CASSRQGREWDEQYF
cdr3_nt: TGTGCCAGCAGTAGACAGGGTAGGGAGTGGGACGAGCAGTACTTC

clone_size: few
j_call: TRBJ2-3
d_call: TRBD2
v_call: TRBV6-4
cdr3_aa: CASSEGGGPTDTQYF
cdr3_nt: TGTGCCAGCAGTGAGGGCGGGGGGCCCACAGATACGCAGTATTTT

clone_size: -
j_call: TRBJ2-5
d_call: TRBD2
v_call: TRBV30
cdr3_aa: CAGLTKGGGVPGETQYF
cdr3_nt: TGTGCCGGTCTAACGAAGGGCGGGGGGGTCCCTGGGGAGACCCAGTACTTC

clone_size: -
j_call: TRBJ2-3
d_call: -
v_call: TRBV9
cdr3_aa: CASSPTPLSSTDTQYF
cdr3_nt: TGTGCCAGCAGCCCAACCCCACTTTCTAGCACAGATACGCAGTATTTT

clone_size: -
j_call: TRBJ2-5
d_call: -
v_call: TRBV4-1
cdr3_aa: CASSQDWDNAETQYF
cdr3_nt: TGCGCCAGCAGCCAAGATTGGGACAATGCAGAGACCCAGTACTTC

clone_size: -
j_call: TRBJ1-6
d_call: TRBD1
v_call: TRBV2
cdr3_aa: CASNLGGTGPYNSPLHF
cdr3_nt: TGTGCCAGCAACCTAGGGGGGACAGGCCCTTATAATTCACCCCTCCACTTT

clone_size: -
j_call: TRBJ1-1
d_call: -
v_call: TRBV9
cdr3_aa: CASSPGGPLLEAFF
cdr3_nt: TGTGCCAGCAGTCCGGGGGGACCTCTCCTTGAAGCTTTCTTT

clone_size: -
j_call: TRBJ2-1
d_call: TRBD2
v_call: TRBV15
cdr3_aa: CATSRDRGTSGGNEQFF
cdr3_nt: TGTGCCACCAGCAGAGACCGCGGGACTAGCGGGGGCAATGAGCAGTTCTTC

clone_size: -
j_call: TRBJ1-5
d_call: -
v_call: TRBV19
cdr3_aa: CASSPRELTANQPQHF
cdr3_nt: TGTGCCAGTAGTCCCCGAGAATTGACAGCTAATCAGCCCCAGCATTTT

clone_size: -
j_call: TRBJ2-1
d_call: -
v_call: TRBV23-1
cdr3_aa: CASSRRVLQFF
cdr3_nt: TGCGCCAGCAGTCGGAGGGTTTTACAGTTCTTC

clone_size: -
j_call: TRBJ2-7
d_call: TRBD2
v_call: TRBV13
cdr3_aa: CASSPGGRAGEQYF
cdr3_nt: TGTGCCAGCTCTCCGGGGGGGCGCGCCGGGGAGCAGTACTTC

clone_size: -
j_call: TRBJ1-1
d_call: TRBD1
v_call: TRBV19
cdr3_aa: CASTLDRGGAEAFF
cdr3_nt: TGTGCCAGTACCCTCGACAGGGGGGGGGCCGAAGCTTTCTTT

clone_size: -
j_call: TRBJ2-7
d_call: TRBD2
v_call: TRBV4-1
cdr3_aa: CASSQGGGSSYEQYF
cdr3_nt: TGCGCCAGCAGCCAAGGCGGCGGGAGCTCCTACGAGCAGTACTTC

clone_size: -
j_call: TRBJ2-5
d_call: TRBD2
v_call: TRBV25-1
cdr3_aa: CASTVSGGSETQYF
cdr3_nt: TGTGCCAGCACCGTTAGCGGGGGCTCGGAGACCCAGTACTTC

clone_size: once
j_call: TRBJ1-5
d_call: TRBD1
v_call: TRBV6-5
cdr3_aa: CASSSGQGTNQPQHF
cdr3_nt: TGTGCCAGCAGCTCCGGACAGGGCACCAATCAGCCCCAGCATTTT

clone_size: -
j_call: TRBJ2-3
d_call: -
v_call: TRBV1
cdr3_aa: CTSSQAPGGSGDTQYF
cdr3_nt: TGCACCAGCAGCCAAGCACCGGGGGGGAGTGGTGATACGCAGTATTTT

clone_size: -
j_call: TRBJ2-1
d_call: TRBD2
v_call: TRBV7-2
cdr3_aa: CASSVRLAEGYEQFF
cdr3_nt: TGTGCCAGCAGCGTAAGACTAGCGGAGGGCTATGAGCAGTTCTTC

clone_size: -
j_call: TRBJ2-7
d_call: -
v_call: TRBV13
cdr3_aa: CASSLGRSGEQYF
cdr3_nt: TGTGCCAGCAGCTTAGGGCGATCCGGGGAGCAGTACTTC